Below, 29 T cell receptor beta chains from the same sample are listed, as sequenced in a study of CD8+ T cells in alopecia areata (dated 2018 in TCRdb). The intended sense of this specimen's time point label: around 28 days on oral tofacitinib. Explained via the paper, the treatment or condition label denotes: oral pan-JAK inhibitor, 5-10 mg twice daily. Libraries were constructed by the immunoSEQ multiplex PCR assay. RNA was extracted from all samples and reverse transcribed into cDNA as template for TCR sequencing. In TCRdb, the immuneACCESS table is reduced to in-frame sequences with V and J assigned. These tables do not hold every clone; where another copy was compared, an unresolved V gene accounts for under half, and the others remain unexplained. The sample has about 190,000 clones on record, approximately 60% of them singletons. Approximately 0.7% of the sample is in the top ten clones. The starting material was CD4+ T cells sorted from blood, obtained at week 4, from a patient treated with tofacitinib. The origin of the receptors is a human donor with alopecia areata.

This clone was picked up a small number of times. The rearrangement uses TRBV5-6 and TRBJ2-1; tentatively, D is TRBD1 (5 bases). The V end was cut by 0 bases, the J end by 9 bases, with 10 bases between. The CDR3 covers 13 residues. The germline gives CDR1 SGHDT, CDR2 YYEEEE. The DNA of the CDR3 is TGTGCCAGCAGCTTGGTTGGGGCGTTTGAGCAGTTCTTC. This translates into CASSLVGAFEQFF.

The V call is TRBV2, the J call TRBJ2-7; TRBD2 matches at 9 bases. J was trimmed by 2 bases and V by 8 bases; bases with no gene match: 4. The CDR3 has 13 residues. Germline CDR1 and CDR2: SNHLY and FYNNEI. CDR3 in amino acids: CASGAGGPYEQYF. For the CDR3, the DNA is TGTGCCAGCGGGGCGGGAGGGCCCTACGAGCAGTACTTC.

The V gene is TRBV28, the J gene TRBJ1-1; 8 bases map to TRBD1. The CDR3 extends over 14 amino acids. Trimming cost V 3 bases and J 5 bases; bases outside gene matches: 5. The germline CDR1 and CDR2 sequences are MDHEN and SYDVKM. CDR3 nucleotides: TGTGCCAGCAGTTTCAGACAGGGGAGAACTGAAGCTTTCTTT. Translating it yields CASSFRQGRTEAFF.

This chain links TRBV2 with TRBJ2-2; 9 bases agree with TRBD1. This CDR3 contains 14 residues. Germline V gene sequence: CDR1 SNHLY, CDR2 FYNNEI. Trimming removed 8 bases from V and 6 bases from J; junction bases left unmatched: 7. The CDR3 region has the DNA TGTGCCAGCGGACGGACAGGGGCTTCCGGGGAGCTGTTTTTT. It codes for CASGRTGASGELFF.

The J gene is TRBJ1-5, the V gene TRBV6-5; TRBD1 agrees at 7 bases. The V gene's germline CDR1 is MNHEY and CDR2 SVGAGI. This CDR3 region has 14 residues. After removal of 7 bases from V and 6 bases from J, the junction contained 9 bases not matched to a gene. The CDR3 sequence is CASKTGPLGQPQHF. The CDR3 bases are TGTGCCAGCAAGACAGGGCCCTTGGGTCAGCCCCAGCATTTT.

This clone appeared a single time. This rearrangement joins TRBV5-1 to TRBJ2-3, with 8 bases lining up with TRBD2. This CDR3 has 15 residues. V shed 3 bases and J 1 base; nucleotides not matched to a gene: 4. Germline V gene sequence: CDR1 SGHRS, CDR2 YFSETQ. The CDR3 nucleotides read TGCGCCAGCAGCTGGGCGACTAGCGGCACAGATACGCAGTATTTT. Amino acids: CASSWATSGTDTQYF.

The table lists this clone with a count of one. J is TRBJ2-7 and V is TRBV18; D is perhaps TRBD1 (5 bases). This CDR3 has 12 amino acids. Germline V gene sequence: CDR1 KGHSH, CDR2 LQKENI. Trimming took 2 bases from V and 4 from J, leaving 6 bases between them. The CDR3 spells CASSPDSYEQYF. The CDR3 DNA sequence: TGTGCCAGCTCACCAGACAGTTACGAGCAGTACTTC.

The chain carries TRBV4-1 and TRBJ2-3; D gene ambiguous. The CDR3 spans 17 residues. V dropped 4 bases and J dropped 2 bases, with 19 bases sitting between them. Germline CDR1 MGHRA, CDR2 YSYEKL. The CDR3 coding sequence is TGCGCCAGCAGCCCCGGACCTTGGCCTCCCCTCACAGATACGCAGTATTTT. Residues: CASSPGPWPPLTDTQYF.

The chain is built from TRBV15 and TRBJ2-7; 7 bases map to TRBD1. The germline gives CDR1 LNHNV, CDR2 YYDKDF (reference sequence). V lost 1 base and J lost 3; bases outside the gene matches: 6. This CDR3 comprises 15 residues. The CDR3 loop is CATSRVLQGSYEQYF. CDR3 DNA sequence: TGTGCCACCAGCAGAGTATTACAGGGGAGCTACGAGCAGTACTTC.

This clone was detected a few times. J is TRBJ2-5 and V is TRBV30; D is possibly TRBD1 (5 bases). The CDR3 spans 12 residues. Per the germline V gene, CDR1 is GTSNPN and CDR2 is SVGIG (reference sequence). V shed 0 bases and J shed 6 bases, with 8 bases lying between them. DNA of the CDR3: TGTGCCTGGAGTGTCCAGGGCCAGACCCAGTACTTC. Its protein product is CAWSVQGQTQYF.

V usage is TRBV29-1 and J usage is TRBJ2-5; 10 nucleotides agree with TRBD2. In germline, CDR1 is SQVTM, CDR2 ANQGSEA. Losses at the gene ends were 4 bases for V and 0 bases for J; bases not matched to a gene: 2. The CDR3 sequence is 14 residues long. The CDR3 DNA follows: TGCAGCGTTGCGACTAGCGGGTACCAAGAGACCCAGTACTTC. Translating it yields CSVATSGYQETQYF.

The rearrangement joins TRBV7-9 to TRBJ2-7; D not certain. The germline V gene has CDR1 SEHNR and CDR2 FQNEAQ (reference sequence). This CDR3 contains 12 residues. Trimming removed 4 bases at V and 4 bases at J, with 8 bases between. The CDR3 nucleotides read TGTGCCAGCAGCTCAAGACGGTACGAGCAGTACTTC. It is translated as CASSSRRYEQYF.

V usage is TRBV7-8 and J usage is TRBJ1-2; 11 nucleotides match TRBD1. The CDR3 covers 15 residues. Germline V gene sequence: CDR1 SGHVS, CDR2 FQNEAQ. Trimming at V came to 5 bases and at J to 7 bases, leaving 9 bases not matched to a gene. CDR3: CASSPLGQGEGGYTF. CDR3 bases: TGTGCCAGCAGCCCTCTGGGACAGGGGGAGGGTGGCTACACCTTC.

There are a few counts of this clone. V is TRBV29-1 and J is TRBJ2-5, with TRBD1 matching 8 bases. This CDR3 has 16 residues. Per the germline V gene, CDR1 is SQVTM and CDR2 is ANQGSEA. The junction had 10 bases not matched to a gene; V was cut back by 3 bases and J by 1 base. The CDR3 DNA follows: TGCAGCGTTGATAACTTATTTGGACAGGGCCAAGAGACCCAGTACTTC. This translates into CSVDNLFGQGQETQYF.

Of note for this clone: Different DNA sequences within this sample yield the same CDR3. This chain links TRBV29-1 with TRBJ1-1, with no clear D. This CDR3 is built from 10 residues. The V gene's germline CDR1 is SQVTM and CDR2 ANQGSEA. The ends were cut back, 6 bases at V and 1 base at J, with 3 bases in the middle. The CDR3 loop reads CSVQNTEAFF. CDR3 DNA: TGCAGCGTCCAGAACACTGAAGCTTTCTTT.

The CDR3 DNA follows: TGTGCCAGCAGCTTCGGCGTAGCGGGGACCTACGAGCAGTACTTC. Translating gives CASSFGVAGTYEQYF. The chain employs TRBV7-9 and TRBJ2-7; 8 bases are a match to TRBD2. Per germline, CDR1 SEHNR and CDR2 FQNEAQ (reference sequence). The ends lost 3 bases at V and 2 bases at J; junction bases unmatched: 6. The CDR3 sequence is 15 residues long.

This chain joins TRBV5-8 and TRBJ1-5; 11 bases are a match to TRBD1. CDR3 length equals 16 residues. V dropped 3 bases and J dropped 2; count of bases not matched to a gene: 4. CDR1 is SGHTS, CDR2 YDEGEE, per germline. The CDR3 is CASSSGTGGGNQPQHF. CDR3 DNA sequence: TGTGCCAGCAGCTCCGGGACAGGGGGGGGCAATCAGCCCCAGCATTTT.

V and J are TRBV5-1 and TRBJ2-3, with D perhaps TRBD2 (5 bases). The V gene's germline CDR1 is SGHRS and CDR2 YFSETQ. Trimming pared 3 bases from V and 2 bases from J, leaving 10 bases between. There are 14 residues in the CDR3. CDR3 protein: CASSSGIHTDTQYF. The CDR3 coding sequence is TGCGCCAGCAGCTCCGGGATCCACACAGATACGCAGTATTTT.

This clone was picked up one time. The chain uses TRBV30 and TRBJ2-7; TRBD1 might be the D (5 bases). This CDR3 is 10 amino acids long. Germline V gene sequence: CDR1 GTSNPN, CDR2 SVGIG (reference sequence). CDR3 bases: TGTGCGCAGGGTGACTACGAGCAGTACTTC. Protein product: CAQGDYEQYF.

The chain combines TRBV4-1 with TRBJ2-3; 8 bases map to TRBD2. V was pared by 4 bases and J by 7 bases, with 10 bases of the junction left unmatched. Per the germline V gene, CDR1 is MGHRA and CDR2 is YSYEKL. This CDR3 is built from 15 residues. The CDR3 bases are TGCGCCAGCAGCCTGGGGACGGGAGGGCAAAATACGCAGTATTTT. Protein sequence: CASSLGTGGQNTQYF.

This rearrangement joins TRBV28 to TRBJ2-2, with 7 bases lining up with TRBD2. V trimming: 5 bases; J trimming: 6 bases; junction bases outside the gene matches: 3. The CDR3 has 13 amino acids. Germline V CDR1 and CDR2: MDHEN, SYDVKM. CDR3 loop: CASSATSPGELFF. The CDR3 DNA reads TGTGCCAGCAGTGCGACTAGCCCCGGGGAGCTGTTTTTT.

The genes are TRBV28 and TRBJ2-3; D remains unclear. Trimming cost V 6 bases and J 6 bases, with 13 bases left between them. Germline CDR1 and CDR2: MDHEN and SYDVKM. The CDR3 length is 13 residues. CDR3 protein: CASSRPLRDTQYF. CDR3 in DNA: TGTGCCAGCAGCCGCCCACTGAGGGATACGCAGTATTTT.

The CDR3 protein is CASSLGGSNIQYF. Here the CDR3 DNA reads TGTGCCAGCAGCTTAGGGGGCAGTAACATTCAGTACTTC. The chain recombines TRBV7-2 with TRBJ2-4; a possible D gene is TRBD1 (5 bases). The CDR3 has 13 residues. Per germline, CDR1 SGHTA and CDR2 FQGNSA. The ends were cut back, 1 base at V and 7 bases at J, with 8 bases in the middle.

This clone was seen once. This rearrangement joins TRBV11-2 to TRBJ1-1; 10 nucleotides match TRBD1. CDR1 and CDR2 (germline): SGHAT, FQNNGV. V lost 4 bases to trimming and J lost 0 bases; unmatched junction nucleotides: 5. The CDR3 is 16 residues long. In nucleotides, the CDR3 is TGTGCCAGCAGCTCGGGGACAGGGGCGTTGAACACTGAAGCTTTCTTT. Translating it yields CASSSGTGALNTEAFF.

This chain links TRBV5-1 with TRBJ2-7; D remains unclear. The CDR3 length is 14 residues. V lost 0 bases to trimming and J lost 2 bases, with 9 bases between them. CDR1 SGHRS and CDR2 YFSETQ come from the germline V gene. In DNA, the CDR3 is TGCGCCAGCAGCTTGGACGGCACCGCCTACGAGCAGTACTTC. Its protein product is CASSLDGTAYEQYF.

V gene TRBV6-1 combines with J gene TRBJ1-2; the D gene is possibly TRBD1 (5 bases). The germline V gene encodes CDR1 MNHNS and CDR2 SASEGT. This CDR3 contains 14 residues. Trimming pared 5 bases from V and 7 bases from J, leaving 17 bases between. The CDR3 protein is CASSPGTDLGGYTF. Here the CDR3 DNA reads TGTGCCAGCAGTCCTGGGACGGATTTGGGTGGCTACACCTTC.

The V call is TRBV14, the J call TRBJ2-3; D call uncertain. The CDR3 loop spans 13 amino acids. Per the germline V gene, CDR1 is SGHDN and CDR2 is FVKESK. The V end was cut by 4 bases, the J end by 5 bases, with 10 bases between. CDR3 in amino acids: CASSLLGLDTQYF. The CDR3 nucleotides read TGTGCCAGCAGCCTACTGGGGTTAGATACGCAGTATTTT.

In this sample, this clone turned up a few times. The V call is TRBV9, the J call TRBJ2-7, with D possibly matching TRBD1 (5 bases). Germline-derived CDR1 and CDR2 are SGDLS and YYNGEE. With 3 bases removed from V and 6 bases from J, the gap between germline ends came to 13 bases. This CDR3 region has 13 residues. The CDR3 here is CASSDVERGEQYF. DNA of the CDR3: TGTGCCAGCAGCGATGTTGAAAGGGGCGAGCAGTACTTC.

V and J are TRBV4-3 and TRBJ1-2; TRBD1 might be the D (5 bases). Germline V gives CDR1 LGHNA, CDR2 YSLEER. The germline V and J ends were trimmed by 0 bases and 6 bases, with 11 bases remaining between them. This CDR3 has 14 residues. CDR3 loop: CASSQDYRGDGYTF. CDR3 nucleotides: TGCGCCAGCAGCCAAGATTACCGGGGCGATGGCTACACCTTC.